These T cell receptor beta chains were read from a single sample in a study of CD8 T cells in ankylosing spondylitis. TCRdb re-called the 5' RACE reads with MiXCR, one entry per CDR3 protein. This table holds 250,000 to 350,000 distinct CDR3 sequences, more than 20% found once. The sample taken for sequencing was blood, either unsorted or a sorted T cell fraction (not recorded which). Receptors originate from a female donor with ankylosing spondylitis or in good health (not recorded which). Both conserved end residues are part of each CDR3. The order of the fields is V gene, CDR3 length, J gene, CDR3 protein.

v_gene: TRBV4-3; len: 15; j_gene: TRBJ1-4; CDR3aa: CASSQDDRGDGKLFF
v_gene: TRBV20-1; len: 15; j_gene: TRBJ2-1; CDR3aa: CSASSGRALSNEQFF
v_gene: TRBV20-1; len: 15; j_gene: TRBJ2-3; CDR3aa: CSAREGGSRPYTQYF
v_gene: TRBV7-2; len: 18; j_gene: TRBJ2-1; CDR3aa: CASSLAHAGTTPLNEQFF
v_gene: TRBV20-1; len: 17; j_gene: TRBJ1-1; CDR3aa: CSARWWSWVRQGTEAFF
v_gene: TRBV20-1; len: 14; j_gene: TRBJ2-1; CDR3aa: CSARVAGGANEQFF
v_gene: TRBV5-1; len: 16; j_gene: TRBJ2-3; CDR3aa: CASSSGLAHSADTQYF
v_gene: TRBV7-2; len: 15; j_gene: TRBJ2-4; CDR3aa: CASSSARGAKNIQYF
v_gene: TRBV12-5; len: 11; j_gene: TRBJ2-1; CDR3aa: CASGLVEEQFF
v_gene: TRBV27; len: 14; j_gene: TRBJ2-2; CDR3aa: CASSQKESPGELFF
v_gene: TRBV7-6; len: 13; j_gene: TRBJ2-7; CDR3aa: CASSFPGGAEQYF
v_gene: TRBV5-1; len: 14; j_gene: TRBJ2-7; CDR3aa: CASSPSGEAYEQYF
v_gene: TRBV28; len: 16; j_gene: TRBJ1-3; CDR3aa: CASSSPSGDSGNTIYF
v_gene: TRBV7-2; len: 13; j_gene: TRBJ2-7; CDR3aa: CASSLRTDYEQYF
v_gene: TRBV6-2/TRBV6-3; len: 15; j_gene: TRBJ2-1; CDR3aa: CASRPGASSYNEQFF
v_gene: TRBV12-3/TRBV12-4; len: 14; j_gene: TRBJ2-7; CDR3aa: CASGFLHWTGGRYF
v_gene: TRBV4-3; len: 16; j_gene: TRBJ2-1; CDR3aa: CASSQDAASRSNEQFF
v_gene: TRBV7-2; len: 14; j_gene: TRBJ2-1; CDR3aa: CASSFVEVGNEQFF
v_gene: TRBV20-1; len: 18; j_gene: TRBJ1-5; CDR3aa: CSARSLGPDRVGNQPQHF
v_gene: TRBV20-1; len: 15; j_gene: TRBJ2-7; CDR3aa: CSACDSRANLDEQYF
v_gene: TRBV12-3/TRBV12-4; len: 14; j_gene: TRBJ1-1; CDR3aa: CASSEGSLNTEAFF
v_gene: TRBV5-6; len: 15; j_gene: TRBJ2-7; CDR3aa: CASSFLGRTPYEQYF
v_gene: TRBV29-1; len: 13; j_gene: TRBJ2-1; CDR3aa: CSTWTSGSNEQFF
v_gene: TRBV27; len: 13; j_gene: TRBJ2-2; CDR3aa: CASSFTDTGELFF
v_gene: TRBV20-1; len: 13; j_gene: TRBJ1-2; CDR3aa: CSARPTTNYGYTF
v_gene: TRBV30; len: 14; j_gene: TRBJ1-2; CDR3aa: CAWRGDRFIYGYTF
v_gene: TRBV5-5; len: 14; j_gene: TRBJ1-5; CDR3aa: CASSLGTGRTPQHF
v_gene: TRBV7-2; len: 14; j_gene: TRBJ1-2; CDR3aa: CASSPATGMGGYTF
v_gene: TRBV5-1; len: 16; j_gene: TRBJ2-2; CDR3aa: CASSLYAFANTGELFF
v_gene: TRBV12-3/TRBV12-4; len: 15; j_gene: TRBJ1-2; CDR3aa: CASSFRTRTNYGYTF
v_gene: TRBV7-2; len: 13; j_gene: TRBJ2-1; CDR3aa: CASSQGGYNEQFF
v_gene: TRBV5-5; len: 13; j_gene: TRBJ1-4; CDR3aa: CASSLGDGEKLFF
v_gene: TRBV5-1; len: 15; j_gene: TRBJ1-1; CDR3aa: CASSRGQGRNTEAFF
v_gene: TRBV10-3; len: 15; j_gene: TRBJ2-2; CDR3aa: CAISDSARNTGELFF
v_gene: TRBV10-3; len: 15; j_gene: TRBJ2-1; CDR3aa: CAISSAGGSYNEQFF
v_gene: TRBV5-1; len: 14; j_gene: TRBJ1-1; CDR3aa: CASSPETPNTEAFF
v_gene: TRBV6-2/TRBV6-3; len: 13; j_gene: TRBJ1-1; CDR3aa: CASTREGASEAFF
v_gene: TRBV20-1; len: 17; j_gene: TRBJ2-7; CDR3aa: CSARDRRVGPNTYEQYF
v_gene: TRBV4-3; len: 15; j_gene: TRBJ1-2; CDR3aa: CASSQGEGSNYGYTF
v_gene: TRBV11-1; len: 18; j_gene: TRBJ2-7; CDR3aa: CASSSSGPAVTRGYEQYF
v_gene: TRBV5-4; len: 13; j_gene: TRBJ2-2; CDR3aa: CASSLDRPGELFF
v_gene: TRBV6-2/TRBV6-3; len: 13; j_gene: TRBJ2-7; CDR3aa: CASSLGHLYEQYF
v_gene: TRBV29-1; len: 13; j_gene: TRBJ1-1; CDR3aa: CSVEGGTGFEAFF
v_gene: TRBV7-9; len: 12; j_gene: TRBJ1-1; CDR3aa: CASSPKNTEAFF
v_gene: TRBV2; len: 15; j_gene: TRBJ2-1; CDR3aa: CASSEISLSYNEQFF
v_gene: TRBV20-1; len: 14; j_gene: TRBJ2-1; CDR3aa: CSGNDRAGYNEQFF